This T cell receptor (beta chain) emerged from a study of cytomegalovirus exposure and HLA in healthy donors. Study-level information: Prior work identified 95 million to 120 million unique TCR beta sequences in about 179 million T cells.

Regarding the study as a whole: Earlier analysis looked at TCR beta V segments, and most were productive about 87% or about 30% of the time.

Looked up from germline, CDR1 is MNHNY and CDR2 is SVGAGI (reference sequence). V gave up 5 bases and J gave up 3 bases, with 10 bases separating them. The CDR3 covers 13 residues. To note about this clone: Its target is unknown.

The PCR used 60 Vbeta and 13 Jbeta primers. Assay: immunoSEQ multiplex PCR; the TCRdb copy retains only in-frame clones and omits some. The data hold about 160,000 clones, with 75% to 90% observed a single time. The rearrangement uses TRBV6-6 and TRBJ1-2; D perhaps matches TRBD1 (6 bases). Sequences were obtained from PBMCs. The TCR originated in a boy between 2 and 10 years old in good health and CMV-seronegative. The CDR3 here is CASSRPGDYGYTF. The CDR3 coding sequence is TGTGCCAGCAGTCGCCCAGGGGACTATGGCTACACCTTC.